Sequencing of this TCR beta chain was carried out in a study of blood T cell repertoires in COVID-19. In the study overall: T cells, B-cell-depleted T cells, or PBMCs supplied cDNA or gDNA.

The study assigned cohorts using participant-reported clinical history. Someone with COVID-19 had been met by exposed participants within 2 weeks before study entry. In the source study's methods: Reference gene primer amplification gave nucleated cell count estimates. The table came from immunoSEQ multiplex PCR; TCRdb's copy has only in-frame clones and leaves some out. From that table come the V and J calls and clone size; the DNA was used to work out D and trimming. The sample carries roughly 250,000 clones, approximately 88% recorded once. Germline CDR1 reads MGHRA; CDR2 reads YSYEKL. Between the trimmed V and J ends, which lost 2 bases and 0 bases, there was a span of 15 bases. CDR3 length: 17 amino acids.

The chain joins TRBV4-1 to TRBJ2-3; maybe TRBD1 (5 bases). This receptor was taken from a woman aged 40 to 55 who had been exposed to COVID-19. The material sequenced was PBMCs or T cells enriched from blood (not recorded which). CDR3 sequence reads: CASSQLGHRRSTDTQYF. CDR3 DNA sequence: TGCGCCAGCAGCCAATTGGGTCACAGGCGGAGCACAGATACGCAGTATTTT.